Included here is one TCR beta chain sequence, with context. This CDR3 spans 11 amino acids. Trimming left V 4 bases short and J 5 bases short, with 8 bases between. Germline CDR1 DFQATT, CDR2 SNEGSKA (reference sequence). Study processing details: The authors estimated nucleated cell counts from reference gene primer amplification. Sequencing used immunoSEQ multiplex PCR; TCRdb keeps in-frame clones, though not all of them. For V, J and clone size, that table is used; D and trimming come from the DNA. The sample yields approximately 70,000 clones, just over 90% seen once. The sample comes from a study of blood T cell repertoires in COVID-19. Study overall: COVID-19 samples collected from the United States, Italy and Spain covered acute and convalescent phases. Nucleic acid was either cDNA or gDNA, and it came from T cells, B-cell-depleted T cells, or PBMCs.

V and J are TRBV20-1 and TRBJ1-2; possibly TRBD1 for D (6 bases). The source is a woman aged 18-35 years with acute or convalescent COVID-19. The sample was peripheral blood. The CDR3 protein is CSATQGYGYTF. The CDR3 nucleotides are TGCAGTGCTACACAGGGATATGGCTACACCTTC.